Listed here are 10 T cell receptor beta chains from one sample, sequenced in a study of T cells expressing NK-cell markers. TCRdb reanalyzed the 5' RACE reads, giving one entry per CDR3 protein sequence and no DNA. With 200,000 to 300,000 distinct CDR3 sequences in the sample, the ten largest clones hold 0.39%. The material sequenced was blood T cells: a sorted CD56 or NKG2C T cell subset, CD4+ or CD8+ T cells, or bulk PBMC T cells (not recorded which). These receptors came from a man between 18 and 35 years old in good health.

This rearrangement joins TRBV5-1 to TRBJ2-7; without DNA, the TCRdb call of TRBD1 cannot be checked. This CDR3 has 16 residues. Germline V CDR1 and CDR2: SGHRS, YFSETQ. The CDR3: CASSSGGRDGSYEQYF.

CDR3 sequence: CASSPSKMSRDYNTGELFF. The gene calls are TRBV5-1 and TRBJ2-2; TCRdb calls TRBD2, which cannot be checked without DNA. The CDR3 covers 19 residues. Germline V gene data show CDR1 as SGHRS and CDR2 as YFSETQ.

CDR3 sequence: CASSPPGRADQPQHF. This chain uses TRBV6-1 with TRBJ1-5; TCRdb lists TRBD1, though no DNA is available to test this call. The CDR3 is made up of 15 amino acids. Germline V lookup: CDR1 MNHNS, CDR2 SASEGT.

V gene TRBV20-1 combines with J gene TRBJ2-1. This CDR3 has 16 residues. CDR1 is DFQATT, CDR2 SNEGSKA, per germline (reference sequence). CDR3 protein: CSARGFQARSYNEQFF.

The chain recombines TRBV19 with TRBJ2-3; the D call of TRBD2 rests on TCRdb alone, since no DNA is present to check it. Germline lookup yields CDR1 LNHDA and CDR2 SQIVND (reference sequence). The CDR3 extends over 16 amino acids. CDR3 region: CASSILAGGPGDTQYF.

This chain uses TRBV28 with TRBJ1-5. CDR3 length: 19 residues. The V gene's germline CDR1 is MDHEN and CDR2 SYDVKM. The CDR3 is CASIETGRKFSSSNQPQHF.

V usage is TRBV6-5 and J usage is TRBJ2-1; TCRdb selects TRBD2, and the lack of DNA leaves this call unchecked. CDR1 MNHEY and CDR2 SVGAGI come from the germline V gene. The CDR3 loop spans 15 amino acids. The CDR3 reads CASSYGAQSYNEQFF.

The rearrangement uses TRBV5-5 and TRBJ1-1; lacking DNA, the TRBD1 call made by TCRdb goes unchecked. The CDR3 is 16 amino acids. The germline gives CDR1 SGHKS, CDR2 YYEKEE (reference sequence). CDR3 in amino acids: CASSLGAGNENTEAFF.

The chain has TRBV11-2 and TRBJ2-3; TCRdb names TRBD2, which stays unverified in the absence of DNA. CDR3 length equals 18 residues. Germline-derived CDR1 and CDR2 are SGHAT and FQNNGV. The CDR3 loop is CASSSRLAGGPGTDTQYF.

V and J are TRBV12-3 or TRBV12-4 and TRBJ2-1; no DNA is available, so the TRBD1 call from TCRdb remains unchecked. There are 17 residues in the CDR3. The CDR3 spells CASSLHLQGPSYNEQFF.